This T cell receptor (beta chain) was sequenced during a study of cytomegalovirus exposure and HLA in healthy donors. Study as a whole: Approximately 180 million T cells yielded 100 million or so unique TCR beta sequences in earlier analysis. Of around 400 genotyped donors, 75% to 90% grouped in the Caucasian-associated ancestry cluster.

Between the trimmed V and J ends, which lost 5 bases and 0 bases, there was a span of 12 bases. The V gene's germline CDR1 is SGHDT and CDR2 YYEEEE. The CDR3 has 14 residues. Primers included in the PCR were 60 Vbeta and 13 Jbeta primers. Using immunoSEQ multiplex PCR, the repertoire was profiled, and TCRdb retains in-frame clones only, with some absent. The data show about 190,000 clones, over 60% seen once. The genes are TRBV5-6 and TRBJ2-7, with D hard to call. Sequenced input: PBMCs. The receptor's source is a man aged 25 to 40 in good health and CMV-seropositive. The CDR3 loop reads CASSHAGSSYEQYF. CDR3 nucleotides: TGTGCCAGCAGTCACGCAGGTAGCTCCTACGAGCAGTACTTC.